The 7 T cell receptor beta chains presented below share a single source sample, sequenced in a study of OX40 agonist ivuxolimab in advanced cancers. The protocol was immunoSEQ multiplex PCR, while the TCRdb copy is restricted to in-frame clones and leaves out a portion. The data contain 60,000 to 70,000 clones, 80% of them singletons. The sample was CD4+ or CD8+ T cells sorted from blood, taken in a trial of the OX40 agonist ivuxolimab. These TCRs come from an adult with an advanced solid tumor such as melanoma, head and neck, liver or kidney cancer.

This chain connects TRBV5-1 to TRBJ1-2; the D is unclear. The CDR3 sequence is 13 residues long. Germline V gene sequence: CDR1 SGHRS, CDR2 YFSETQ. The ends were cut back, 0 bases at V and 4 bases at J, with 7 bases in the middle. The CDR3 region is CASSLDIVYGYTF. CDR3 DNA: TGCGCCAGCAGCTTGGACATTGTCTATGGCTACACCTTC.

V usage is TRBV19 and J usage is TRBJ2-7; D may match TRBD1 or TRBD2 (5 bases each). Germline V gene lookup returns CDR1 LNHDA and CDR2 SQIVND (reference sequence). This CDR3 comprises 14 residues. Trimming removed 6 bases at V and 0 bases at J, with 12 bases between. The CDR3 region has the DNA TGTGCCAGTAGCGGGGCAGGCCGCTCCTACGAGCAGTACTTC. It encodes CASSGAGRSYEQYF.

The chain has TRBV5-4 and TRBJ2-4; 9 bases are a match to TRBD1. The CDR3 length is 15 residues. Germline CDR1 is SGHNT and CDR2 is YYREEE (reference sequence). V shed 4 bases, J shed 5 bases, and the junction held 7 bases outside the gene matches. The CDR3 here is CASSTMTGGENIQYF. As DNA, the CDR3 is TGTGCCAGCAGCACCATGACAGGGGGTGAAAACATTCAGTACTTC. Looking up the rest from reference TRBV5-4 and TRBJ2-4 gives the full variable domain: ETGVTQSPTHLIKTRGQQVTLRCSSQSGHNTVSWYQQALGQGPQFIFQYYREEENGRGNFPPRFSGLQFPNYSSELNVNALELDDSALYLCASSTMTGGENIQYFGAGTRLSVL.

CDR3 in amino acids: CASSTGGGAWETQYF. The CDR3 DNA sequence: TGTGCCAGTAGTACAGGAGGGGGGGCCTGGGAGACCCAGTACTTC. The chain couples TRBV19 to TRBJ2-5, with D perhaps TRBD2 (7 bases). Germline loops: CDR1 LNHDA, CDR2 SQIVND (reference sequence). Trimming cost V 4 bases and J 5 bases, with 17 bases left between them. This CDR3 region has 15 residues.

The V and J genes are TRBV27 and TRBJ2-7; 8 bases are a match to TRBD1. V trimming: 6 bases; J trimming: 2 bases; junction bases outside the gene matches: 3. The CDR3 contains 13 residues. CDR1 is MNHEY, CDR2 SMNVEV, per germline (reference sequence). The DNA of the CDR3 is TGTGCCAGCAGAGTACAGGGGGCCTACGAGCAGTACTTC. It yields the protein CASRVQGAYEQYF.

The chain has TRBV7-8 and TRBJ2-3; TRBD2 agrees at 7 bases. V was pared by 2 bases and J by 0 bases, with 2 bases of the junction left unmatched. Germline loops: CDR1 SGHVS, CDR2 FQNEAQ. The CDR3 has 15 amino acids. The CDR3 DNA is TGTGCCAGCAGCTTAAGGCGGGGGAGCACAGATACGCAGTATTTT. Translated: CASSLRRGSTDTQYF.

This chain joins TRBV5-6 and TRBJ1-2; unclear D gene. The V end lost 4 bases, the J end lost 1 base, and 5 bases lay between the germline ends. This CDR3 has 12 residues. The germline gives CDR1 SGHDT, CDR2 YYEEEE. The DNA of the CDR3 is TGTGCCAGCAGCCTACTTAACTATGGCTACACCTTC. This encodes CASSLLNYGYTF.